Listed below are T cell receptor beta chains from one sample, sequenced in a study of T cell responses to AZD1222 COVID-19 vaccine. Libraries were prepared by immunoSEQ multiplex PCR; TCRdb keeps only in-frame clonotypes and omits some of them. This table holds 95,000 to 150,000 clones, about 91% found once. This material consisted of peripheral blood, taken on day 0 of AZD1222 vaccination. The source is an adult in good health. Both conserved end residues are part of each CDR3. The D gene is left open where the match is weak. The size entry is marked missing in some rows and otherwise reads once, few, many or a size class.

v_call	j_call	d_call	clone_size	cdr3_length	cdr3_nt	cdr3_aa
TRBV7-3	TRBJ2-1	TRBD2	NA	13	TGTGCCAGCAGCCCCGGGGGGGGAAGTGAGCAGTTCTTC	CASSPGGGSEQFF
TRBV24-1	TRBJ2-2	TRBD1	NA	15	TGTGCCACCAGTGATTTTGGACAGGGGGCCGGGGAGCTGTTTTTT	CATSDFGQGAGELFF
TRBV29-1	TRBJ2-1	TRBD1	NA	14	TGCAGCGTTGAAGAACCACAGGGGAACAATGAGCAGTTCTTC	CSVEEPQGNNEQFF
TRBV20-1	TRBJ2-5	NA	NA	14	TGCAGTGCTAATGACGGGGGGCTGGGGGAGACCCAGTACTTC	CSANDGGLGETQYF
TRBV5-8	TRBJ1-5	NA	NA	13	TGTGCCAGCAGCTCGGATTACAATCAGCCCCAGCATTTT	CASSSDYNQPQHF
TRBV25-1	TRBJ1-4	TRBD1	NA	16	TGTGCCAGCACGGGTCTCCCGGGACAGGGGTCTGAAAAACTGTTTTTT	CASTGLPGQGSEKLFF
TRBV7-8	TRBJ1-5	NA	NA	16	TGTGCCAGCAGCTCTTACACAGGTGGTAACAATCAGCCCCAGCATTTT	CASSSYTGGNNQPQHF
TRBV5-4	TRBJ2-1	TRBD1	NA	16	TGTGCCAGCAGCTTGGCTTGGACAGGGCAAGACAATGAGCAGTTCTTC	CASSLAWTGQDNEQFF
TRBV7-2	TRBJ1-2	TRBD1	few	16	TGTGCCAGCAGCTCCCCCGGACAGGGGGGCAACTATGGCTACACCTTC	CASSSPGQGGNYGYTF
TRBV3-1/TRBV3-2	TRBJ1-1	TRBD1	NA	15	TGTGCCAGCAGCCAAGATGGAGGGGGCTTCACTGAAGCTTTCTTT	CASSQDGGGFTEAFF
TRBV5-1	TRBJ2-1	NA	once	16	TGCGCCAGCAGCCTTGACTCCATGGGCTCCTACAATGAGCAGTTCTTC	CASSLDSMGSYNEQFF
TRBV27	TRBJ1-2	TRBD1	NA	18	TGTGCCAGCAGTTTAAGGGGGCCGTCGCTATACCTTAACTATGGCTACACCTTC	CASSLRGPSLYLNYGYTF
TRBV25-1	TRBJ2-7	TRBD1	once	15	TGTGCCAGCAGTGAGGGACAGGGGGACTCCTACGAGCAGTACTTC	CASSEGQGDSYEQYF
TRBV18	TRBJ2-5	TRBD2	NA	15	TGTGCCAGCTCAGAGGGACTAGCGGCGGTAAAGACCCAGTACTTC	CASSEGLAAVKTQYF
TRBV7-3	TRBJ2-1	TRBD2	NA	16	TGTGCCAGCAGCCGAACTCTAGCGGGGGGTTACAATGAGCAGTTCTTC	CASSRTLAGGYNEQFF
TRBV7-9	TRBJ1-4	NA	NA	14	TGTGCCAGCAGCTTCGATAGTTCCAATGAAAAACTGTTTTTT	CASSFDSSNEKLFF
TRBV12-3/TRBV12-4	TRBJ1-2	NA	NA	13	TGTGCCAGCAGTTTAGGGGACTTCTATGGCTACACCTTC	CASSLGDFYGYTF
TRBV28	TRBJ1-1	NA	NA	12	TGTGCCAGCAGTTTGGCGGGAGGTAGAGCTTTCTTT	CASSLAGGRAFF
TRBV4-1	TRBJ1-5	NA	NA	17	TGCGCCAGCAGCCAGGATCCCGGTCGCGGTAGCAATCAGCCCCAGCATTTT	CASSQDPGRGSNQPQHF
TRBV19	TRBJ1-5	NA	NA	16	TGTGCCACCCTTGGGAAAGGGGATGTTAACAATCAGCCCCAGCATTTT	CATLGKGDVNNQPQHF
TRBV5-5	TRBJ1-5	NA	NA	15	TGTGCCAGCAGCTTGTCTCCGGGACGGAATCAGCCCCAGCATTTT	CASSLSPGRNQPQHF
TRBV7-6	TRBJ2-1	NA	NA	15	TGTGCCAGCAGCTTAGGGAGGGGAGGTTTTGGTGAGCAGTTCTTC	CASSLGRGGFGEQFF
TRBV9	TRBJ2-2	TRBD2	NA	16	TGTGCCAGCAGCGTAGCTGGTCTAGCGGGGACCGGGGAGCTGTTTTTT	CASSVAGLAGTGELFF
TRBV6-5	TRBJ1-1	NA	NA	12	TGTGCCGGATCCGGTGGGAACACTGAAGCTTTCTTT	CAGSGGNTEAFF
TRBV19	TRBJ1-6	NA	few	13	TGTGCCAGTAGTACCACAGGGAATTCACCCCTCCACTTT	CASSTTGNSPLHF
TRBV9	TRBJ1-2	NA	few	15	TGTGCCAGCAGCTCAAAGGACGGAGATCACTATGGCTACACCTTC	CASSSKDGDHYGYTF
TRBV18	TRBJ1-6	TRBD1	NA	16	TGTGCCAGCTCACCGGGACAGGGGACCCTTAATTCACCCCTCCACTTT	CASSPGQGTLNSPLHF
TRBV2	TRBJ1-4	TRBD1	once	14	TGTGCCAGCAGGGCCGGGACAGGGGGTGAAAAACTGTTTTTT	CASRAGTGGEKLFF
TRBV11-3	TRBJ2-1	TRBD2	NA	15	TGTGCCAGCAGCTTAGATCGGGGGGTTCGGAATGAGCAGTTCTTC	CASSLDRGVRNEQFF
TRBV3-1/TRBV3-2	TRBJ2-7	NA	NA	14	TGTGCCAGCAGCCAAGAGAATAGTGCGTACGAGCAGTACTTC	CASSQENSAYEQYF
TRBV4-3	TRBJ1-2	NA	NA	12	TGCGCCAGCAGCCAAGACGACTATGGCTACACCTTC	CASSQDDYGYTF
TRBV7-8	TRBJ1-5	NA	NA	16	TGTGCCAGCAGCTCTGGAATAGTTTTAAGCAATCAGCCCCAGCATTTT	CASSSGIVLSNQPQHF
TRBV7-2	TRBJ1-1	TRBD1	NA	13	TGTGCCAGCAGCGGACAGGGGAACACTGAAGCTTTCTTT	CASSGQGNTEAFF
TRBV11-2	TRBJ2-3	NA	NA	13	TGTGCCAGCAGCTTAGGGTCAGGAGATACGCAGTATTTT	CASSLGSGDTQYF
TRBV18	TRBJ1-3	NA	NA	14	TGTGCCAGCTCACCACCTGCGAGGGGAAACACCATATATTTT	CASSPPARGNTIYF
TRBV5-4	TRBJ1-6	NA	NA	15	TGTGCCAGCAGCTTGGAACCGCGGGAGAATTCACCCCTCCACTTT	CASSLEPRENSPLHF
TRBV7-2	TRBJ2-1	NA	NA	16	TGTGCCAGCAGTCCTATCGACAGGCCCCCCCTCAATGAGCAGTTCTTC	CASSPIDRPPLNEQFF
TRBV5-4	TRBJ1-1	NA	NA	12	TGTGCCAGCAGCGGGCGGAACACTGAAGCTTTCTTT	CASSGRNTEAFF
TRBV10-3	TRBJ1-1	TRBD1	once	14	TGTGCCATCAGTGTGGAGGGGGCCAGCACTGAAGCTTTCTTT	CAISVEGASTEAFF